This T cell receptor beta chain was obtained from a study of blood T cell repertoires in COVID-19. Study background: Researchers got acute and convalescent COVID-19 samples from the United States, Italy and Spain.

The age range of participants was about 18 to 100 years, with residence in approximately 25 US areas. In Cohort 3, a recovered donor had either two negative PCRs, clearance, or symptom resolution. Source study methods: Reference gene primer amplification yielded estimated nucleated cell counts. Method: immunoSEQ multiplex PCR; TCRdb's copy keeps in-frame clones and lacks some. V, J and clone size are taken as reported in that table, and D and trimming were inferred from the DNA itself. The data contain 150,000 to 200,000 clones, just over 85% of them singletons. This CDR3 has 16 residues. The V gene lost 6 bases and the J gene lost 2 bases, with 19 bases spanning the gap. The germline gives CDR1 MNHEY, CDR2 SMNVEV (reference sequence).

Sequencing used PBMCs or T cells enriched from blood (not recorded which). This receptor was taken from a woman younger than 35 who had recovered from COVID-19. The J gene is TRBJ1-2, the V gene TRBV27; D is unresolved. CDR3 sequence: CASRPLGSRLNYGYTF. CDR3 in DNA: TGTGCCAGCAGACCACTCGGGAGCCGACTCAACTATGGCTACACCTTC.